The T cell receptor (beta chain) under discussion was sequenced for a study of a mutant IDH1 vaccine in newly diagnosed glioma. The V and J ends lost 3 bases and 0 bases respectively, with 12 bases between them. CDR1 and CDR2 (germline): SNHLY, FYNNEI. This CDR3 has 17 residues. Turning to this clone: The antigen remains undetermined.

Assay: immunoSEQ multiplex PCR; the TCRdb copy retains only in-frame clones and omits some. The profile covers tens of thousands of clones, with approximately 80% appearing a single time and roughly 5% taken by the ten largest. Sample time point: week 47, end of study. Vaccination used 300 ug of mutant IDH1 20-mer peptide per dose, with topical imiquimod. This specimen consisted of PBMCs, obtained from a glioma patient whose treatment included an IDH1 peptide vaccine. This sequence joins TRBV2 and TRBJ2-6; D may be TRBD1 (6 bases). The clonotype originates from a woman aged 40 to 55 with glioma. Some clones in this sample may be carry-over from other donors' samples. The DNA of the CDR3 is TGTGCCAGCAGTGAGGACAGTCTTGGCTCTGGGGCCAACGTCCTGACTTTC. Translated: CASSEDSLGSGANVLTF.